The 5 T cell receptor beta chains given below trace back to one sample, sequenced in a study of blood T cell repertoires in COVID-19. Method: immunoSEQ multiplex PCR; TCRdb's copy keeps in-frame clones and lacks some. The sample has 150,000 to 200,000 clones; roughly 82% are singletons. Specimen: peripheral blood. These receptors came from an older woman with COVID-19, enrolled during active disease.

DNA for the CDR3: TGTGCCTGGAGTGTCTCCGGGAGCACAGATACGCAGTATTTT. Translating gives CAWSVSGSTDTQYF. The chain joins TRBV30 to TRBJ2-3; D gene unclear. V lost 0 bases to trimming and J lost 0 bases, with 7 bases between them. Germline V gives CDR1 GTSNPN, CDR2 SVGIG (reference sequence). This CDR3 has 14 residues. Complete variable domain (other parts from reference TRBV30 and TRBJ2-3): SQTIHQWPATLVQPVGSPLSLECTVEGTSNPNLYWYRQAAGRGLQLLFYSVGIGQISSEVPQNLSASRPQDRQFILSSKKLLLSDSGFYLCAWSVSGSTDTQYFGPGTRLTVL.

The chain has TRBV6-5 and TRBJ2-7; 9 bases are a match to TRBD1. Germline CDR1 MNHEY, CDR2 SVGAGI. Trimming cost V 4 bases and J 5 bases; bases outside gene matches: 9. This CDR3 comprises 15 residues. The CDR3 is CASSSLSGTGNEQYV. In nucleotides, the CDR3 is TGTGCCAGCAGTTCACTGTCCGGGACAGGGAACGAGCAGTACGTC.

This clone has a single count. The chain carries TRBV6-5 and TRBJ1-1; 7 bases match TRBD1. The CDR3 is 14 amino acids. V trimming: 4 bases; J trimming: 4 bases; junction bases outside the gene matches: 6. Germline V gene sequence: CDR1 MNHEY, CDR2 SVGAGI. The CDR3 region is CASSSDRVSTEAFF. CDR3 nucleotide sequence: TGTGCCAGCAGTTCCGACAGGGTTAGCACTGAAGCTTTCTTT.

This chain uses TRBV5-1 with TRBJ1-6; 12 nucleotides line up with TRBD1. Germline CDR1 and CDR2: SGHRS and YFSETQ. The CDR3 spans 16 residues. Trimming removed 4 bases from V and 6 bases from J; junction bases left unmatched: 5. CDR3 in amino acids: CASSAGTGGGNSPLHF. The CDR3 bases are TGCGCCAGCAGCGCCGGGACAGGGGGCGGTAATTCACCCCTCCACTTT.

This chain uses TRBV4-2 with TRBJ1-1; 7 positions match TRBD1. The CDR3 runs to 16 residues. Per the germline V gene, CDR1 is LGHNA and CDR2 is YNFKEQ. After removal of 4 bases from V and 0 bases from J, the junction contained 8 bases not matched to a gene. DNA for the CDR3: TGTGCCAGCAGCCCCAGACAGGGTGGGATGAACACTGAAGCTTTCTTT. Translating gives CASSPRQGGMNTEAFF.